This T cell receptor beta chain was obtained from a study of shared clonotypes between healthy human individuals (TCRdb year 2020). Regarding the study in general: The cohort comprised a couple of women and a few men aged 18 to 49 years. Each donor's leukapheresis produced roughly between about 0.8 and 10 billion PBMCs. For each donor, three plates each were used for CD4 naive and CD4 memory, two plates were used for CD8 naive, and one plate was used for CD8 memory. To increase sequencing depth and limit assay-specific biases, TCR repertoire library preparation and sequencing were carried out by different laboratories using diverse techniques. Blood TCR repertoires of several healthy adults were deeply sequenced to estimate repertoire size and the extent of clonotype sharing between individuals. What the work shows at the level of the full study, not this receptor alone: Only blood was sampled, and tissue TCR repertoires likely differ from those in blood. Pairwise subsampling indicated that sequencing depth was expected to affect the degree of clonotype sharing among donors. Compared with non-shared clonotypes, the clonotypes found in all four sorted-subset donors had higher generation probabilities. Estimated clonotype richness was generally larger for naive than for memory subsets. The small number of donors limited the genetic and exposure-history diversity represented. Rarefaction of sorted-subset datasets indicated incomplete sequencing despite the large sequencing depth. Roughly 5% of naive CD4, 3% to 4% of naive CD8, roughly 2.4% of memory CD4, and over 0.35% of memory CD8 clonotypes were shared across four donors.

Healthy HIV-negative adults with no recently reported acute infections or vaccinations were included as donors. Only Caucasian adults living in Nashville, Tennessee, USA were represented among the donors. CD4+ T cells were enriched by magnetic negative selection, after which naive cells were positively selected on CD45RA and the negative fraction was taken as the memory subset. Blood was collected by leukapheresis, and PBMCs were isolated by Ficoll-Histopaque density gradient centrifugation and then cryopreserved in liquid nitrogen vapor phase. Purity and quantity of every magnetically sorted T cell population were checked by analytical flow cytometry. Genomic DNA was isolated from every sorted fraction and measured by UV absorbance on a Nanodrop 2000c. Concerning this clone: There is no known antigen for this receptor. No clone much larger than this one lies a single base away; base qualities are absent.

TCR CDR3 regions were amplified from genomic DNA by multiplex PCR using the deep immunoSEQ assay. Extracted genomic DNA from each cell subset was distributed evenly across all wells of several immunoSEQ 96-well plates, and each plate was treated as a replicate. For sorted subsets, around 200 ng genomic DNA, equal to some 28,000 T cell genomes, was loaded into each replicate PCR. The purified libraries were quantified using a Qubit 3.0 fluorometer, sized with a Bioanalyzer 2100, and then quantified again using the KAPA Library Quantification kit. Every immunoSEQ 96-well plate was sequenced on a dedicated single-read 150-cycle Illumina NextSeq 550 flow cell. Per the authors' processing: Because the immunoSEQ output included only junctional sequences and no quality scores, the filtering could not be the same as the filtering used for full-length reads. To assign V/J genes and CDR3, sequences were annotated against IMGT germline references using PyIR, a Python wrapper for IgBLAST v1.9. Reads were filtered out if the reads had weak V/J assignments (E-value above 1e-6), no CDR3, stop codons, out-of-frame junctions, or ambiguous translated residues. V3J clonotypes were defined as sequences sharing the same inferred V gene, J gene, and CDR3 amino acid sequence. The percentage overlap between two repertoires was calculated by dividing the number of shared unique clonotypes by the size of the smaller repertoire. Three approaches were used to assess repertoire richness: RTK rarefaction, the Chao1 estimator, and Recon v2.1 estimates of unobserved clonotypes. Generation probabilities were computed with OLGA for all TCRbeta clonotypes obtained by the gDNA method from four donors. Entries here come from immuneACCESS through TCRdb and include only in-frame sequences with V and J called. Some clones fail to appear in such tables; in the studies checked, an unresolved V gene covers under half of the shortfall, and the cause of the remainder is unknown. The DNA was the basis for D and trimming; V, J and clone size are from that table. This sample holds a few million clones; 85% to 95% were observed only once. The ten largest clonotypes hold about 0.41% of the sample.

As encoded in the germline V gene (reference sequence), CDR1 is LNHDA while CDR2 is SQIVND. From cysteine to phenylalanine, the CDR3 is 13 amino acids long. Only the CDR3 DNA stays, 39 bases, in frame from base 1. Trimming takes 4 bases from V and 2 bases from J, and the germline ends sit 8 bases apart. Sequencing was done on a sample of naive CD4+ T cells from PBMCs. Sample cell subset or site, as interpreted from the label and publication: CD45RA+ positively selected. This sequence was found in a man younger than 30 in good health. Some clones in this sample may be carry-over from other donors' samples. The chain uses TRBV19 and TRBJ1-1, with the identity of the D gene unclear. The DNA sequence is given as TGTGCCAGTAGTAGGCAGTTTAACACTGAAGCTTTCTTT. It translates to CASSRQFNTEAFF.